These T cell receptor beta chains were read from a single sample in a study of PD-L1 blockade in urothelial cancer. Measured with immunoSEQ multiplex PCR; TCRdb has only the in-frame clones, and not every one. The sample has under 30,000 clones, approximately 89% seen once. The sample in question was PBMCs, obtained around atezolizumab (anti-PD-L1) treatment. The receptors shown here come from a man aged 50-60 years with urothelial cancer. CDR3s leave out the opening cysteine and the closing phenylalanine or tryptophan.

v_call: TRBV30
j_call: TRBJ2-2
cdr3_aa: AWIAGSWTGELF

v_call: TRBV27
j_call: TRBJ2-5
cdr3_aa: ASSSVQGRETQY

v_call: TRBV6-5
j_call: TRBJ2-2
cdr3_aa: ASSPRTGKTGELF

v_call: TRBV18
j_call: TRBJ2-1
cdr3_aa: ASSPPGLHSGQEQF

v_call: TRBV4-1
j_call: TRBJ1-4
cdr3_aa: ASSQTPPLQATNEKLF

v_call: TRBV4-1
j_call: TRBJ2-1
cdr3_aa: ASSQDGSGSSLRNEQF

v_call: TRBV4-2
j_call: TRBJ2-2
cdr3_aa: ASSQRPGQFAGELF

v_call: TRBV4-1
j_call: TRBJ1-5
cdr3_aa: ATSRGPGGQPQH

v_call: TRBV7-9
j_call: TRBJ2-5
cdr3_aa: ASSLFGGGQETQY

v_call: TRBV10-1
j_call: TRBJ2-1
cdr3_aa: ASSGGASSYNEQF

v_call: TRBV13
j_call: TRBJ2-6
cdr3_aa: ASSPWDSLSGANVLT

v_call: TRBV6-5
j_call: TRBJ1-1
cdr3_aa: ASSYSTQFVEAF

v_call: TRBV7-8
j_call: TRBJ1-6
cdr3_aa: ASSLGVASGSPLH